This T cell receptor beta chain was identified in a study of technical replicates of blood from a few donors. Notes on this clone: This same CDR3 is encoded by further DNA sequences in the sample.

Clones were read by immunoSEQ multiplex PCR, and TCRdb kept only the in-frame ones, dropping some. Altogether about 100,000 clones are present, roughly 96% being singletons, with the ten largest covering less than 0.45%. The clonotype originates from a human donor in good health. Sequencing was performed on T cells isolated from PBMCs.

CDR3 nucleotides: TGCAGCGTTGAGCATAGGGAGGGGGGACTGTTTTTT. Translation: CSVEHREGGLFF. V is TRBV29-1 and J is TRBJ1-4; TRBD1 is a possible D gene (6 bases). This CDR3 contains 12 residues. CDR1 SQVTM and CDR2 ANQGSEA come from the germline V gene. V was pared by 3 bases and J by 13 bases, with 15 bases between.